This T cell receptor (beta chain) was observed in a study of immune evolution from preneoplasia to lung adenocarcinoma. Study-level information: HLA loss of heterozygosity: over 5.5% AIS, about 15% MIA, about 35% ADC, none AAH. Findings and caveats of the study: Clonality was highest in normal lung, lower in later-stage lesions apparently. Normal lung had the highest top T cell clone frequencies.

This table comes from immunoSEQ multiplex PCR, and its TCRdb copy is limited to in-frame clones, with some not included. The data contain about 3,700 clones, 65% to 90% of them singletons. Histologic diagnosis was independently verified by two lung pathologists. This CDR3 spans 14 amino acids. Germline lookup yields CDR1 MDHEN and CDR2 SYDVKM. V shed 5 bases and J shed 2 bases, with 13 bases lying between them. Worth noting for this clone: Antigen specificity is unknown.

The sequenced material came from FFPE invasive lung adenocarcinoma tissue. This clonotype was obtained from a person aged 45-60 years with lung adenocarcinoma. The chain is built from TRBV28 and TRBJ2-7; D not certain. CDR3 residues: CASSVSHLAYEQYF. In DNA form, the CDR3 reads TGTGCCAGCAGTGTATCGCACCTCGCCTACGAGCAGTACTTC.